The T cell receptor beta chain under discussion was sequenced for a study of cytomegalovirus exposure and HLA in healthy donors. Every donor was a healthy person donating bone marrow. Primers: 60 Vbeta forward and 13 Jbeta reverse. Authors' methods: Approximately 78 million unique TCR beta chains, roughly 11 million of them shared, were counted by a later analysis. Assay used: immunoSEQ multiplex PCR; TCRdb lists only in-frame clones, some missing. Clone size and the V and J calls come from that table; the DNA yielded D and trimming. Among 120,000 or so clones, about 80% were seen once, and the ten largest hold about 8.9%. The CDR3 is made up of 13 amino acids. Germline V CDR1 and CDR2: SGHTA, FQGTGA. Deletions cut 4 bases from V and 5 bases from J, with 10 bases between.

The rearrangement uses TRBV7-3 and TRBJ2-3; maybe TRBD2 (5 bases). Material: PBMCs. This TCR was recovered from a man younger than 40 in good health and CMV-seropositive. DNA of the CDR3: TGTGCCAGCAGCTACAATCGGGGAGATACGCAGTATTTT. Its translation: CASSYNRGDTQYF.